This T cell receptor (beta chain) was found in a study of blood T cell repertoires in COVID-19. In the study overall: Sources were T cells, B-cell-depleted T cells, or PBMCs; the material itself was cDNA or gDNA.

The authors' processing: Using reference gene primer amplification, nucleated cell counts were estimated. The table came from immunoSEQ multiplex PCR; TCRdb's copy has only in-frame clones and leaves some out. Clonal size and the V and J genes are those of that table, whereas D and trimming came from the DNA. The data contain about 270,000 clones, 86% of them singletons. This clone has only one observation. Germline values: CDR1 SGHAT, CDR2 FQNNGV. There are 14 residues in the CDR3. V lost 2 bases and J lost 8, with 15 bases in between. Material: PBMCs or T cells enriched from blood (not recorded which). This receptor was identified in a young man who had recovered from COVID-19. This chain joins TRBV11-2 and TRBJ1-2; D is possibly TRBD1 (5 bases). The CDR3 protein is CASSLHQGQWGYTF. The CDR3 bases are TGTGCCAGCAGCTTACACCAGGGTCAGTGGGGCTACACCTTC.